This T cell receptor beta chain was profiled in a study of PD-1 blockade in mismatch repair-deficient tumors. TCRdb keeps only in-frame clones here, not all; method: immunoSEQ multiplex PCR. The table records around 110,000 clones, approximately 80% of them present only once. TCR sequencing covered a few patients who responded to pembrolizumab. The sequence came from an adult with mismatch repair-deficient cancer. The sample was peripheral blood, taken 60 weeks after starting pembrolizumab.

The CDR3, as DNA: TGTGCCAGCAGCCCGCTGATCCGGGACAGGGGAGGAGGGGAAAAACTGTTTTTT. Amino acids: CASSPLIRDRGGGEKLFF. The chain is built from TRBV7-6 and TRBJ1-4, with 10 bases lining up with TRBD1. V lost 5 bases and J lost 8; bases outside the gene matches: 17. The CDR3 has 18 amino acids. The V gene's germline CDR1 is SGHVS and CDR2 FNYEAQ.